The clone carrying this TCR beta chain ranks as medium-sized. The method was immunoSEQ multiplex PCR; TCRdb's version includes in-frame clones alone and lacks a portion of them. There are 90,000 to 100,000 clones in the sample; more than 75% occur only once, and approximately 2% lies in the top ten. These data come from a study of control samples from healthy donors and cancer patients. The germline V gene has CDR1 LGHDT and CDR2 YNNKEL (reference sequence). The CDR3 runs to 20 residues. The ends lost 1 base at V and 6 bases at J; junction bases unmatched: 15. The sequence was collected from a man in his sixties in good health. Sequenced material: blood. The rearrangement joins TRBV3-1 (or the pseudogene TRBV3-2) to TRBJ2-3; 14 bases match TRBD2. DNA of the CDR3: TGTGCCAGCAGCCAAGGGTCGCTCAGACTAGCGGGAGGGCCGGGGGATACGCAGTATTTT. It translates to CASSQGSLRLAGGPGDTQYF.